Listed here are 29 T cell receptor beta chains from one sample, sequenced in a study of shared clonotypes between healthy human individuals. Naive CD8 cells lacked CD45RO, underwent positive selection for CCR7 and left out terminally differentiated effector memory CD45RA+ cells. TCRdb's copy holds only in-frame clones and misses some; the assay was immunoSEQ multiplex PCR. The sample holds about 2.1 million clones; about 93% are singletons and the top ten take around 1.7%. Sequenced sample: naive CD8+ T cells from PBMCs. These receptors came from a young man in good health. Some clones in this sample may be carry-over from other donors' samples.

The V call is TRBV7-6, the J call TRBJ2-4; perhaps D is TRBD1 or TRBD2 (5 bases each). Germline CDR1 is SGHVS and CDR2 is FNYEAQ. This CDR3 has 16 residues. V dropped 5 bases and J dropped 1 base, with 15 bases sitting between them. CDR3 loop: CASSLGALGAKNIQYF. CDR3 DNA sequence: TGTGCCAGCAGCCTCGGGGCCCTTGGGGCCAAAAACATTCAGTACTTC.

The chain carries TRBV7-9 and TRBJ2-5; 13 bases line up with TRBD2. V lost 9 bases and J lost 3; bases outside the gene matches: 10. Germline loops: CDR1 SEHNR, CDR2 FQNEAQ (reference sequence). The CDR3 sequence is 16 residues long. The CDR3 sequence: CARGILAGGSEETQYF. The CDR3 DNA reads TGTGCCAGAGGAATACTAGCGGGAGGGTCGGAAGAGACCCAGTACTTC. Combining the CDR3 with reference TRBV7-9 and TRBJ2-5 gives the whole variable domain DTGVSQNPRHKITKRGQNVTFRCDPISEHNRLYWYRQTLGQGPEFLTYFQNEAQLEKSRLLSDRFSAERPKGSFSTLEIQRTEQGDSAMYLCARGILAGGSEETQYFGPGTRLLVL.

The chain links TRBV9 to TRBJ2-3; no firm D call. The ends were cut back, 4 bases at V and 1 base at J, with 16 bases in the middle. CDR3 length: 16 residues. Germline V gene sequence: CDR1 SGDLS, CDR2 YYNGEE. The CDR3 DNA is TGTGCCAGCAGCCCCCACCTGACCGGACGCACAGATACGCAGTATTTT. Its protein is CASSPHLTGRTDTQYF.

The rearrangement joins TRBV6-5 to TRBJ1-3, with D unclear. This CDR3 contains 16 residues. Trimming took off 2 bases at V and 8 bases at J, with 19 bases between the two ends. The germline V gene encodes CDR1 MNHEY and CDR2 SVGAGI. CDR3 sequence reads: CASSYPTQDGEHTIYF. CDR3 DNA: TGTGCCAGCAGTTACCCTACTCAGGACGGAGAGCACACCATATATTTT.

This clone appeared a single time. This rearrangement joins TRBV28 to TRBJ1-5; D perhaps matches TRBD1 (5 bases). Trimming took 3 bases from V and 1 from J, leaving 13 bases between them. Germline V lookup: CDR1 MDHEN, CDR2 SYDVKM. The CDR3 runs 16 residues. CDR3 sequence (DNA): TGTGCCAGCAGTTTTTCGTTTGGACACAGCAATCAGCCCCAGCATTTT. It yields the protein CASSFSFGHSNQPQHF.

CDR3 loop: CASSVSSGVGYEQYF. In DNA form, the CDR3 reads TGTGCCAGCAGCGTCTCAAGCGGGGTGGGGTACGAGCAGTACTTC. V usage is TRBV9 and J usage is TRBJ2-7, with TRBD2 matching 7 bases. Germline values: CDR1 SGDLS, CDR2 YYNGEE. This CDR3 has 15 amino acids. The trim removed 2 bases at V and 4 bases at J, leaving 9 bases unmatched.

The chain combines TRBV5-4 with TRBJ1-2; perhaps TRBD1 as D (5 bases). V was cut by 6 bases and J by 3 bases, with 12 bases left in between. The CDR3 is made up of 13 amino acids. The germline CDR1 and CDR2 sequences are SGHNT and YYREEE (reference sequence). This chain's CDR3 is CASTLDTYYGYTF. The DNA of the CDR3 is TGTGCCAGCACCCTGGACACATACTATGGCTACACCTTC.

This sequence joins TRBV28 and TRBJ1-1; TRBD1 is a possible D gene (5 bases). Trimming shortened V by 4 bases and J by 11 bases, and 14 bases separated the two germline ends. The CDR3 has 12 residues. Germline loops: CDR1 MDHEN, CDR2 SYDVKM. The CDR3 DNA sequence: TGTGCCAGCAGTTCTTACGGGGGGTGGGCTTTCTTT. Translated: CASSSYGGWAFF.

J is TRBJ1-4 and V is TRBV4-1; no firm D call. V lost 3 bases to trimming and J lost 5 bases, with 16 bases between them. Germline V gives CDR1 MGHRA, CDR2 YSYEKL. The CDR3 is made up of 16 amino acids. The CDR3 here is CASSQVRALVNEKLFF. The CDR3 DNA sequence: TGCGCCAGCAGCCAGGTCCGCGCGTTAGTAAATGAAAAACTGTTTTTT.

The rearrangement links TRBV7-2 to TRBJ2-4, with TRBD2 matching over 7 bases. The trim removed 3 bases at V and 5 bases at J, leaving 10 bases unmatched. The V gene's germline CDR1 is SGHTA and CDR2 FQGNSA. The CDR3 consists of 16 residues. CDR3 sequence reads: CASSLPGGGDENIQYF. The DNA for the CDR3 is TGTGCCAGCAGCTTGCCGGGAGGAGGAGACGAAAACATTCAGTACTTC.

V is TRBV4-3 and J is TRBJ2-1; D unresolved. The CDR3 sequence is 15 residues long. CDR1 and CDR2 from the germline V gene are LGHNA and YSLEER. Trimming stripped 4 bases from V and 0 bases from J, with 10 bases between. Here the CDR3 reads CASSLLSHSYNEQFF. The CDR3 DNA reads TGCGCCAGCAGCCTTCTCTCCCACTCCTACAATGAGCAGTTCTTC.

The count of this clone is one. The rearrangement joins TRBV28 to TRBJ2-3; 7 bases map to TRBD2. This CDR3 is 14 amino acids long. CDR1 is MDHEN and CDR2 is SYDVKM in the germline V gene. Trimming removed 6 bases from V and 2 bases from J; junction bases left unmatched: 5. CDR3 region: CASSLGTTTDTQYF. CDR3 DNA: TGTGCCAGCAGCCTCGGGACTACCACAGATACGCAGTATTTT.

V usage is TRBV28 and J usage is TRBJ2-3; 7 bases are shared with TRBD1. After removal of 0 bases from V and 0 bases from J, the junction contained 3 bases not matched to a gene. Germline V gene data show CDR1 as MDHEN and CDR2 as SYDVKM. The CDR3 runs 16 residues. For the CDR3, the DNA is TGTGCCAGCAGTTTATGGGGGACAGCTAGCACAGATACGCAGTATTTT. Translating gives CASSLWGTASTDTQYF. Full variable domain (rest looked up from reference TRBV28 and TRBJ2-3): DVKVTQSSRYLVKRTGEKVFLECVQDMDHENMFWYRQDPGLGLRLIYFSYDVKMKEKGDIPEGYSVSREKKERFSLILESASTNQTSMYLCASSLWGTASTDTQYFGPGTRLTVL.

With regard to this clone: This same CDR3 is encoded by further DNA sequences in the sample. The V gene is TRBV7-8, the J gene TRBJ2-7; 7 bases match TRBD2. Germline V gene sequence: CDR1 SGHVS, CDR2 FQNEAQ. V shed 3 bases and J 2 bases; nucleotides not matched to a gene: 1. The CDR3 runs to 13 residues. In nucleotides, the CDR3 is TGTGCCAGCAGCTTCGGACTAGCCTACGAGCAGTACTTC. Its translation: CASSFGLAYEQYF. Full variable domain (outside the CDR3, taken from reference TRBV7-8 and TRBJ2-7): GAGVSQSPRYKVAKRGQDVALRCDPISGHVSLFWYQQALGQGPEFLTYFQNEAQLDKSGLPSDRFFAERPEGSVSTLKIQRTQQEDSAVYLCASSFGLAYEQYFGPGTRLTVT.

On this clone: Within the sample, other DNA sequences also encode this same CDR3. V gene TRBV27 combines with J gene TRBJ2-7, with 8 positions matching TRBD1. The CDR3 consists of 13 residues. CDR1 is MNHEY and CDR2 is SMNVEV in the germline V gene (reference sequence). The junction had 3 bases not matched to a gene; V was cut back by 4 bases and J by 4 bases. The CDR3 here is CASSSQGAYEQYF. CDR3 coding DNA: TGTGCCAGCAGTTCCCAGGGGGCTTACGAGCAGTACTTC.

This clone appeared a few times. The CDR3 region is CASSIRPAAALNTEAFF. CDR3 DNA sequence: TGTGCCAGTAGTATACGACCGGCGGCAGCCCTGAACACTGAAGCTTTCTTT. The chain uses TRBV19 and TRBJ1-1; the D is unclear. This CDR3 spans 17 amino acids. V was shortened by 2 bases and J by 0 bases, with 16 bases between the two germline ends. The germline gives CDR1 LNHDA, CDR2 SQIVND (reference sequence).

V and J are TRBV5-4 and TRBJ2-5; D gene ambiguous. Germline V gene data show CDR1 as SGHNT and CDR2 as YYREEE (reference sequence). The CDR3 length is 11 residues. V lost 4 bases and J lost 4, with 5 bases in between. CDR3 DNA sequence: TGTGCCAGCAGCGATGGAGAGACCCAGTACTTC. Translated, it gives CASSDGETQYF.

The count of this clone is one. The CDR3 coding sequence is TGTGCCAGCAGTTTAGCGGGAGGGCCTCTCGATACGCAGTATTTT. Residues: CASSLAGGPLDTQYF. The rearrangement uses TRBV27 and TRBJ2-3; 9 bases are a match to TRBD2. Trimming took 2 bases from V and 6 from J; bases not matched to a gene: 6. The CDR3 runs 15 residues. Germline CDR1 reads MNHEY; CDR2 reads SMNVEV (reference sequence).

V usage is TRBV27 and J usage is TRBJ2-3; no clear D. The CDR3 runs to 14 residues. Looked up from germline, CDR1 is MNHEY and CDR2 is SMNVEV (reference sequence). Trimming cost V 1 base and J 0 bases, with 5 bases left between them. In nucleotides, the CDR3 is TGTGCCAGCAGTTTATTGGACAGCACAGATACGCAGTATTTT. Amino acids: CASSLLDSTDTQYF.

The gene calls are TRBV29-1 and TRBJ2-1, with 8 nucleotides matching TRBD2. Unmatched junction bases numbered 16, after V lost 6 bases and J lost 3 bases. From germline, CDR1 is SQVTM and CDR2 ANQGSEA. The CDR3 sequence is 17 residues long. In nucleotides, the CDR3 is TGCAGCGTCACCCCCCCCCTCATAGCGGGATTCTACAATGAGCAGTTCTTC. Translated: CSVTPPLIAGFYNEQFF.

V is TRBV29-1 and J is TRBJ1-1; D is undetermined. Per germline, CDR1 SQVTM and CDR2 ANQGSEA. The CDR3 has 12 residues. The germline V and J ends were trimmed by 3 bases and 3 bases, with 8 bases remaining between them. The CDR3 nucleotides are TGCAGCGTTGAGGGCCAGTACACTGAAGCTTTCTTT. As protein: CSVEGQYTEAFF.

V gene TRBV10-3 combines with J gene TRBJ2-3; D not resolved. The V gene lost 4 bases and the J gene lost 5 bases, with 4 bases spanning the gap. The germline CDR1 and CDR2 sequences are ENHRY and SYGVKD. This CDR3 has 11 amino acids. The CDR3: CAISGGDTQYF. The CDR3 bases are TGTGCCATCAGTGGGGGAGATACGCAGTATTTT.

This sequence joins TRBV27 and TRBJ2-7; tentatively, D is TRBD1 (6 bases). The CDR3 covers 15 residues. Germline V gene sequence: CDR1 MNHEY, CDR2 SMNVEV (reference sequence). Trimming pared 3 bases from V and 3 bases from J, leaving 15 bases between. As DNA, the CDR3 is TGTGCCAGCAGTTTCAGAGGGGACATTGTCTACGAGCAGTACTTC. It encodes CASSFRGDIVYEQYF.

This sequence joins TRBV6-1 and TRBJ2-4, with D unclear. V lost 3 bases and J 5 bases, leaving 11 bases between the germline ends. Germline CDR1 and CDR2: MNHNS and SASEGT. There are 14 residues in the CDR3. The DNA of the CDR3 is TGTGCCAGCAGTGACCCGATTTCGGAAAACATTCAGTACTTC. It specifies CASSDPISENIQYF.

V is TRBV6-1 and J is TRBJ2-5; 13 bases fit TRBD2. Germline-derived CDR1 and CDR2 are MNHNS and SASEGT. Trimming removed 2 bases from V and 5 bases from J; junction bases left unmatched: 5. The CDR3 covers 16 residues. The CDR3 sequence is CASSEWGLAGIETQYF. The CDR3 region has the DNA TGTGCCAGCAGTGAATGGGGACTAGCGGGGATTGAGACCCAGTACTTC.

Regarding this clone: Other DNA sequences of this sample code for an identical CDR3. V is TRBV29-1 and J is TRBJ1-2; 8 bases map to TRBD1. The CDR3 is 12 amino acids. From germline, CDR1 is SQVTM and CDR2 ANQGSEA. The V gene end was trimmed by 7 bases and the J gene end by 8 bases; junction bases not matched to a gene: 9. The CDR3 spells CSAAGGAGGYTF. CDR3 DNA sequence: TGCAGCGCGGCAGGGGGCGCGGGAGGCTACACCTTC.

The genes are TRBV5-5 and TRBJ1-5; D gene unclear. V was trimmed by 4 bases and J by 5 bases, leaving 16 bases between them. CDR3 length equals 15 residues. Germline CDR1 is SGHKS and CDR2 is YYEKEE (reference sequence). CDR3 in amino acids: CASSLGGRADQPQHF. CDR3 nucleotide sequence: TGTGCCAGCAGCCTGGGAGGGAGGGCGGATCAGCCCCAGCATTTT.

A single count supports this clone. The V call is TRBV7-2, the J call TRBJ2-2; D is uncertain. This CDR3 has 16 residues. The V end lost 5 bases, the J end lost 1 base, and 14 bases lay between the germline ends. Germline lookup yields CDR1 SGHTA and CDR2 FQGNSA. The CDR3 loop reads CASSPRKLLNTGELFF. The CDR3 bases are TGTGCCAGCAGCCCCCGTAAACTCCTGAACACCGGGGAGCTGTTTTTT.

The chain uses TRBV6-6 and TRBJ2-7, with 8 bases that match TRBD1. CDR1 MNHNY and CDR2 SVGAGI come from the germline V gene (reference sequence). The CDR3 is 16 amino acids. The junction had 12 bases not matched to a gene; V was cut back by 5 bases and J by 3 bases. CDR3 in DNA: TGTGCCAGCAGTCCACCGGACAGGGATTTTTTCTACGAGCAGTACTTC. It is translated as CASSPPDRDFFYEQYF.